This paragraph reports one TCR beta chain. The sample comes from a study of cytomegalovirus exposure and HLA in healthy donors. With 60 Vbeta and 13 Jbeta primers, the PCR was carried out. Clones were sequenced by immunoSEQ multiplex PCR, and TCRdb holds only the in-frame ones, with some missing. The sample carries 100,000 or so clones, 75% to 85% recorded once. This CDR3 is 12 amino acids long. With V trimmed by 4 bases and J by 7 bases, 4 bases remained unmatched. Germline CDR1 reads SGHDT; CDR2 reads YYEEEE. Sequenced input: PBMCs. The sequence derives from a man younger than 35 in good health and CMV-seronegative. The chain has TRBV5-6 and TRBJ1-1; TRBD1 matches at 7 bases. The chain's CDR3 is CASSGGQFEAFF. CDR3 DNA sequence: TGTGCCAGCAGCGGGGGACAGTTTGAAGCTTTCTTT.